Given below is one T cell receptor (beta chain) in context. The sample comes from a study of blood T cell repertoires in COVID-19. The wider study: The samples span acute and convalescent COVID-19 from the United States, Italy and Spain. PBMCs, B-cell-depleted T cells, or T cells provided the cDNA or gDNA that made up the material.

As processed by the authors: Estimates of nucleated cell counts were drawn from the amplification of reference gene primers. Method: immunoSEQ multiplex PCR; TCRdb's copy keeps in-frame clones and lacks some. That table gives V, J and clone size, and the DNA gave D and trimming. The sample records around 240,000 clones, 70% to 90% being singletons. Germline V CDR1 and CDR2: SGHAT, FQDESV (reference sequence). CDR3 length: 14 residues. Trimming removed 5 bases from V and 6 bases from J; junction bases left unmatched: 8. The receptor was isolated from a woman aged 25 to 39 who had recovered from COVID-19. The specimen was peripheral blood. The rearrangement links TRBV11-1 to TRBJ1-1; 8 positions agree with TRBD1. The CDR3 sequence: CASSKGQGGSEAFF. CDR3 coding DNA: TGTGCCAGCAGCAAAGGACAGGGTGGGTCTGAAGCTTTCTTT.